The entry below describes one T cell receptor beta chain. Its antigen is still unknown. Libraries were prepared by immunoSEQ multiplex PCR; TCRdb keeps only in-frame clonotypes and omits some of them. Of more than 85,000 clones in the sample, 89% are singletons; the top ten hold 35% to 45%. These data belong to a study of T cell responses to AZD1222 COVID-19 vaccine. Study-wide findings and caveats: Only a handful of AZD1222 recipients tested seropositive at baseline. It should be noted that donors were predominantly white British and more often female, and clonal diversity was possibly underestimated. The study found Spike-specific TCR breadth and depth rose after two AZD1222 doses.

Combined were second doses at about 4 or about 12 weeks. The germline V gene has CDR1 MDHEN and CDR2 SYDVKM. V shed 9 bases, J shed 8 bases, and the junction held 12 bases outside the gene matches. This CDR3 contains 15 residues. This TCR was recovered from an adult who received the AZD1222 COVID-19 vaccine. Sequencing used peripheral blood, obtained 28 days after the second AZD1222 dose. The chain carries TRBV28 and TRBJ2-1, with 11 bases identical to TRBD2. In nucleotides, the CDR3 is TGTGCCAGTCCGAAAACTAGCGGGAGTTGGGATGAGCAGTTCTTC. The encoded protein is CASPKTSGSWDEQFF.